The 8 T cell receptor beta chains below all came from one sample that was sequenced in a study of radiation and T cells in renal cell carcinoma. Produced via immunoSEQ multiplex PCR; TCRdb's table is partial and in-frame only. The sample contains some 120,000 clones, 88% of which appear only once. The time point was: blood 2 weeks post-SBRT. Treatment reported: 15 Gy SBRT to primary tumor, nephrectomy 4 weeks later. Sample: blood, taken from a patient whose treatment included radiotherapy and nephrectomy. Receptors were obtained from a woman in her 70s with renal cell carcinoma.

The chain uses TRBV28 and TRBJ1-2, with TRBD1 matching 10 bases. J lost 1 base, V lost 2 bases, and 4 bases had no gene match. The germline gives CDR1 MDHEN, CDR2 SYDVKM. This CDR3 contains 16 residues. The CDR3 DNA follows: TGTGCCAGCAGTTTACGAGACAGGGGGCTTAACTATGGCTACACCTTC. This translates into CASSLRDRGLNYGYTF.

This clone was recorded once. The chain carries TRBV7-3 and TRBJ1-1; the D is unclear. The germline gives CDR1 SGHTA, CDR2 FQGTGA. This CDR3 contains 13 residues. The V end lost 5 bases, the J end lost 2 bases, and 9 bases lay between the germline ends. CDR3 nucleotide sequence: TGTGCCAGCAGCACTAGGAGCAACACTGAAGCTTTCTTT. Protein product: CASSTRSNTEAFF.

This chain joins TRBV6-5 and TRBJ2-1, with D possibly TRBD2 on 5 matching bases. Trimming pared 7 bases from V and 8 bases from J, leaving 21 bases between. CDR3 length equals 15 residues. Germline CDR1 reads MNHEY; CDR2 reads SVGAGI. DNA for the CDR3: TGTGCCAGCATGCCGATCGAGTGGGGAGATTATGAGCAGTTCTTC. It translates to CASMPIEWGDYEQFF.

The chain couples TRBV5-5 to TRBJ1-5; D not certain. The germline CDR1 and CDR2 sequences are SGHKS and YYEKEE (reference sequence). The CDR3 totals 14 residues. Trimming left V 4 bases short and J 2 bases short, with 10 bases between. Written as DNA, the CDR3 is TGTGCCAGCAGCCATGAGGGAGGCAATCAGCCCCAGCATTTT. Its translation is CASSHEGGNQPQHF.

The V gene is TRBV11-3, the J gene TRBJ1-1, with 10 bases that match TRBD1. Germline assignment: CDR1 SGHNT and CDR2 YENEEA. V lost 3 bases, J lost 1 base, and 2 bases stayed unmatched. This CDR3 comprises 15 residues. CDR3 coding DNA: TGTGCCAGCAGCTTCCGGACAGGGGGGAACACTGAAGCTTTCTTT. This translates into CASSFRTGGNTEAFF.

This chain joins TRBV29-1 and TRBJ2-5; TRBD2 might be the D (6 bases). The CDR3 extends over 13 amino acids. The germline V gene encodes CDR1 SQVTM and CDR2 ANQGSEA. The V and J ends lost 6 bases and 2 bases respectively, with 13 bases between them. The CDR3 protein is CSVVGSQQETQYF. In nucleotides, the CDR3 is TGCAGCGTCGTCGGGAGCCAGCAAGAGACCCAGTACTTC. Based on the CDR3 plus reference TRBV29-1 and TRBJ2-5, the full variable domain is SAVISQKPSRDICQRGTSLTIQCQVDSQVTMMFWYRQQPGQSLTLIATANQGSEATYESGFVIDKFPISRPNLTFSTLTVSNMSPEDSSIYLCSVVGSQQETQYFGPGTRLLVL.

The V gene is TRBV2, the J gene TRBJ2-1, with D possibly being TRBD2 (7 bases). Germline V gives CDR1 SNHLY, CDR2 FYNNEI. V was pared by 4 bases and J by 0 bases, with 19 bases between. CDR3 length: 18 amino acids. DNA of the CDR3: TGTGCCAGCAGTGGAGGATGGGCGGGGGCCTTCTCCTACAATGAGCAGTTCTTC. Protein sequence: CASSGGWAGAFSYNEQFF.

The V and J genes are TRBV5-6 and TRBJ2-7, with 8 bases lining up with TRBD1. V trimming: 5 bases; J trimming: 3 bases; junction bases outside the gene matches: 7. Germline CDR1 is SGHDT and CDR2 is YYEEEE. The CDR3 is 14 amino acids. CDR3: CASSSGTGYYEQYF. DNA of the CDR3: TGTGCCAGCAGTTCCGGGACAGGCTACTACGAGCAGTACTTC.